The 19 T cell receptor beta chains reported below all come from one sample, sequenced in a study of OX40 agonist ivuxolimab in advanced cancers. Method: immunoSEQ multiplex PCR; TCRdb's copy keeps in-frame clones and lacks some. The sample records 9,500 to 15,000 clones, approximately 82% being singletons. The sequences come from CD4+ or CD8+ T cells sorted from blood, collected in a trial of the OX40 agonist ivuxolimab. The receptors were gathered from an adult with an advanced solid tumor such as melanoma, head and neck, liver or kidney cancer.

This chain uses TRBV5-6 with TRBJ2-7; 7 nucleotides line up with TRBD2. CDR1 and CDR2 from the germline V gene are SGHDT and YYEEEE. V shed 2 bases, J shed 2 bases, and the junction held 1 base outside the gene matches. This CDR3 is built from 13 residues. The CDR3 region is CASSFRGAYEQYF. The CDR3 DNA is TGTGCCAGCAGCTTCCGGGGGGCCTACGAGCAGTACTTC.

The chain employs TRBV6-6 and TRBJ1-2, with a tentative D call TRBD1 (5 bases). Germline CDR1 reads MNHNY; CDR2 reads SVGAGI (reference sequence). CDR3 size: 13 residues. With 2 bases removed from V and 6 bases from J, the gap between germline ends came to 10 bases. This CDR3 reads CASSYMVGDGYTF. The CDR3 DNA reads TGTGCCAGCAGTTACATGGTAGGGGATGGCTACACCTTC.

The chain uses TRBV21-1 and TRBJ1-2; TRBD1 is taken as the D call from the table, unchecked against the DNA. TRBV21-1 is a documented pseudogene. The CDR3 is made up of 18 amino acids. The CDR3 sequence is CASSKGSPVRGRDYGYTF. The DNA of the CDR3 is TGTGCCAGCAGCAAAGGGTCCCCGGTAAGGGGAAGGGACTATGGCTACACCTTC.

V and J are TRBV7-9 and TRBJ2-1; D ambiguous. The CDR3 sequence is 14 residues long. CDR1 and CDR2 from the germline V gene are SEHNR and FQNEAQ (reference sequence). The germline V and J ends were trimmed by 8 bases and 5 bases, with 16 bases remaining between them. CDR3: CASDPTIGHNEQFF. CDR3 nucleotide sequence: TGTGCCAGCGACCCAACAATTGGGCACAATGAGCAGTTCTTC.

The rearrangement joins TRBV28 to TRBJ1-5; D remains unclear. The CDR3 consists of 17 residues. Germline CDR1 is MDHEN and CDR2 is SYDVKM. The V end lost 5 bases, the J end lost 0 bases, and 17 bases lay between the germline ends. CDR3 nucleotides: TGTGCCAGCAGTCCAATTCCTGGGAGTTATAGCAATCAGCCCCAGCATTTT. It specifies CASSPIPGSYSNQPQHF.

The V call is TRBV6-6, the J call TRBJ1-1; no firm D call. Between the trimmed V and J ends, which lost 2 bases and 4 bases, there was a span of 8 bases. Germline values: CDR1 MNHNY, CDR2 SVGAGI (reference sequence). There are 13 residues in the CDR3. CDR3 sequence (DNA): TGTGCCAGCAGTTACCCGGGTGGCACTGAAGCTTTCTTT. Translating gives CASSYPGGTEAFF.

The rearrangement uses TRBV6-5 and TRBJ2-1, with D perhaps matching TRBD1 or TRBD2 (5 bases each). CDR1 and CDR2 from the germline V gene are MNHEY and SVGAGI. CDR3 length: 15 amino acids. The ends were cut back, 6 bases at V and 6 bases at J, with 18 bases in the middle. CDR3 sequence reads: CASSWGPILTNEQFF. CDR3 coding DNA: TGTGCCAGCAGCTGGGGACCCATTTTGACCAATGAGCAGTTCTTC.

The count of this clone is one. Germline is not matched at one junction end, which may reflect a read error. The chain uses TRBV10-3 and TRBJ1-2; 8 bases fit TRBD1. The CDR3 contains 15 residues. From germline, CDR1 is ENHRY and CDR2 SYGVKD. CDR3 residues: CASSTRTGRAYGYTF. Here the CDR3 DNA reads TGTGCCAGCAGTACCCGGACAGGGAGGGCCTATGGCTACACCTTC.

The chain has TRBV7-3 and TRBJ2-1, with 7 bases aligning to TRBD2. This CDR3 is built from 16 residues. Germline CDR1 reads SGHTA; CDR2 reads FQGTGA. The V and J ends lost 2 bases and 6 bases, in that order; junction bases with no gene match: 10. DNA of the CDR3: TGTGCCAGCAGCTTAGTGGTGGGAGGCGGGAGCAATGAGCAGTTCTTC. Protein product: CASSLVVGGGSNEQFF.

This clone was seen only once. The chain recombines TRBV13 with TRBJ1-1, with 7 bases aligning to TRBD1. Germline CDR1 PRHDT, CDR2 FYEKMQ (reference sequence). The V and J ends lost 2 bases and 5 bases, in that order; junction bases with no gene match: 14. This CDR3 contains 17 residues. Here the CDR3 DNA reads TGTGCCAGCAGCTTATTCCCAGGGGGGGATGTAAAGACTGAAGCTTTCTTT. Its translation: CASSLFPGGDVKTEAFF.

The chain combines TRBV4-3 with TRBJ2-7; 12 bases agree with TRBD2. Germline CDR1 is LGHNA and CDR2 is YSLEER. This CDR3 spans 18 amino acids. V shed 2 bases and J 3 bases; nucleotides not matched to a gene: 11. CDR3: CASSQSRLAGAGNYEQYF. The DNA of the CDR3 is TGCGCCAGCAGCCAATCTAGACTAGCGGGGGCCGGTAACTACGAGCAGTACTTC.

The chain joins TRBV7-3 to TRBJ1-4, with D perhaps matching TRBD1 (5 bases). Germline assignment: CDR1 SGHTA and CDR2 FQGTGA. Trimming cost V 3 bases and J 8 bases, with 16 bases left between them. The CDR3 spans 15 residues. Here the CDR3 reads CASSFGRDVGEKLFF. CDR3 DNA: TGTGCCAGCAGCTTCGGCAGGGATGTAGGGGAAAAACTGTTTTTT.

The CDR3 nucleotides read TGTGCCAGCAGCGCGGGACAGGGTATCTACGAGCAGTACTTC. Translating it yields CASSAGQGIYEQYF. The rearrangement links TRBV11-2 to TRBJ2-7; TRBD1 matches 9 bases. The CDR3 is 14 amino acids. Germline CDR1 reads SGHAT; CDR2 reads FQNNGV. Unmatched junction bases numbered 5, after V lost 5 bases and J lost 3 bases.

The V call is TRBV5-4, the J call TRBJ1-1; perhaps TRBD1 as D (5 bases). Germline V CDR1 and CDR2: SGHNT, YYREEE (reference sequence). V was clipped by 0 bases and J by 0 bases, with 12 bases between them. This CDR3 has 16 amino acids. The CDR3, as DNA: TGTGCCAGCAGCTTGGGGGGGACGGAACTGAACACTGAAGCTTTCTTT. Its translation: CASSLGGTELNTEAFF.

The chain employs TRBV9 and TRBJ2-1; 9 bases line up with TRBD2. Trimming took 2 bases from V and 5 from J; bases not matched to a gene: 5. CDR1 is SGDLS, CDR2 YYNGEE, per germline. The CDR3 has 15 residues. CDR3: CASSVGASGDNEQFF. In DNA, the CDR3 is TGTGCCAGCAGCGTGGGTGCTAGCGGGGACAATGAGCAGTTCTTC.

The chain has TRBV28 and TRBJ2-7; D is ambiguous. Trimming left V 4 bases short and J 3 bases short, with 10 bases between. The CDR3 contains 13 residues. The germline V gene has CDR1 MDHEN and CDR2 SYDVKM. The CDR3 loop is CASSSGQDYEQYF. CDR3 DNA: TGTGCCAGCAGTTCGGGTCAGGACTACGAGCAGTACTTC.

CDR3 loop: CASKPGTPNGEAFF. The CDR3, as DNA: TGCGCCAGCAAGCCCGGGACCCCTAACGGGGAAGCTTTCTTT. The rearrangement links TRBV5-1 to TRBJ1-1; TRBD1 is a possible D gene (5 bases). The V gene's germline CDR1 is SGHRS and CDR2 YFSETQ. The CDR3 length is 14 residues. V shed 6 bases and J shed 8 bases, with 20 bases lying between them.

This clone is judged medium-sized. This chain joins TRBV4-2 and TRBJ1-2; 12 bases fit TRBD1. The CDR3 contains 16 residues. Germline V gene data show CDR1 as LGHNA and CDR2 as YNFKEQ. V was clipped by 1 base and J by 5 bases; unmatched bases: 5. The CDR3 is CASSQVGGQGAYGYTF. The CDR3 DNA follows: TGTGCCAGCAGCCAAGTCGGGGGACAGGGGGCATATGGCTACACCTTC.

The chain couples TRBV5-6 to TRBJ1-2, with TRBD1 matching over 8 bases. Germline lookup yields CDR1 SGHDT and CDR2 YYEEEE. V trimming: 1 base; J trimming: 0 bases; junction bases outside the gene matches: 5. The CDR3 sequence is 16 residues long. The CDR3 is CASSLHGDRPNYGYTF. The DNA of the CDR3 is TGTGCCAGCAGCTTGCATGGGGACAGGCCTAACTATGGCTACACCTTC.